The 30 T cell receptor beta chains below all came from one sample that was sequenced in a study of T-cell reconstitution after alpha-beta-depleted transplantation in children (dated by TCRdb to 2015 to 2016). Libraries came from PCR. TCRdb records Illumina HiSeq 2500 as the sequencer. TCR libraries were prepared with molecular barcoding, using unique molecular identifiers to normalize TCRbeta repertoire quantification. TCRdb applied fastp at Q25 and MiXCR to the public reads, then kept only in-frame beta chains. All rows with the same CDR3 protein become a single entry with the most common DNA and genes. Here the sample has a few hundred thousand distinct CDR3 sequences; 10% to 15% occur a single time. Jointly, the top ten make up approximately 2.1% of the sample. According to the study, the label for this sample's treatment or condition signals: allogeneic hematopoietic cell transplantation with graft depleted of TCRalphabeta T cells and CD19 B cells.

Specimen: PBMCs, mostly from graft donor cells, collected 360 days after TCRalphabeta/CD19-depleted stem cell transplant. The receptor source for this set is a male patient between 10 and 17 years old who had a stem cell transplant for acute myeloid leukemia, so the T cells may come from the graft donor.

In this sample, this clonotype turned up a few times. The chain employs TRBV24-1 and TRBJ2-7; no reliable D call. The V gene lost 5 bases and the J gene lost 5 bases, with 12 bases spanning the gap. Germline V gene sequence: CDR1 KGHDR, CDR2 SFDVKD. The CDR3 sequence is 13 residues long. DNA of the CDR3: TGTGCCACCAGTGGGGCTAGTCCCCACGAGCAGTACTTC. This codes for CATSGASPHEQYF.

V gene TRBV23-1 combines with J gene TRBJ1-1; D remains ambiguous. TRBV23-1 is known as an ORF, though its function is uncertain. CDR3 length: 12 residues. Trimming removed 4 bases from V and 5 bases from J, with 8 bases in between. CDR3 sequence (DNA): TGCGCCAGCAGTCGGTCAGCGACTGAAGCTTTCTTT. The encoded protein is CASSRSATEAFF.

The genes are TRBV7-2 and TRBJ1-2; maybe TRBD1 (5 bases). Trimming left V 3 bases short and J 2 bases short, with 10 bases between. The CDR3 has 14 residues. Per germline, CDR1 SGHTA and CDR2 FQGNSA. The CDR3 sequence: CASSLVGQNYGYTF. The DNA of the CDR3 is TGTGCCAGCAGCTTGGTGGGGCAGAACTATGGCTACACCTTC.

This clonotype was seen only a few times. The V call is TRBV20-1, the J call TRBJ2-4; 7 nucleotides agree with TRBD2. This CDR3 has 17 residues. Unmatched junction bases numbered 10, after V lost 2 bases and J lost 0 bases. CDR1 and CDR2 (germline): DFQATT, SNEGSKA (reference sequence). The CDR3: CSARIRLAEVAKNIQYF. CDR3 in DNA: TGCAGTGCTAGAATTAGGCTAGCGGAGGTAGCCAAAAACATTCAGTACTTC.

CDR3 sequence: CASSFGLAGGVGNEQFF. The CDR3 nucleotides read TGCGCCAGCAGCTTCGGGCTAGCGGGAGGAGTAGGAAATGAGCAGTTCTTC. The V and J genes are TRBV5-1 and TRBJ2-1; TRBD2 agrees at 11 bases. This CDR3 comprises 17 residues. The V gene's germline CDR1 is SGHRS and CDR2 YFSETQ. V shed 2 bases and J 7 bases; nucleotides not matched to a gene: 11. The whole variable domain, filled in from reference TRBV5-1 and TRBJ2-1, reads KAGVTQTPRYLIKTRGQQVTLSCSPISGHRSVSWYQQTPGQGLQFLFEYFSETQRNKGNFPGRFSGRQFSNSRSEMNVSTLELGDSALYLCASSFGLAGGVGNEQFFGPGTRLTVL.

This clonotype turned up a few times. The rearrangement joins TRBV3-1 to TRBJ2-2; TRBD1 aligns across 7 bases. Germline assignment: CDR1 LGHDT and CDR2 YNNKEL (reference sequence). The CDR3 is 14 amino acids. The ends lost 1 base at V and 7 bases at J; junction bases unmatched: 3. The CDR3 DNA follows: TGTGCCAGCAGCCAAGGACAGGGAGTCGGGGAGCTGTTTTTT. It specifies CASSQGQGVGELFF.

This sequence joins TRBV10-3 and TRBJ1-2, with TRBD1 matching 8 bases. CDR1 and CDR2 (germline): ENHRY, SYGVKD. V was clipped by 3 bases and J by 7 bases; unmatched bases: 19. CDR3 length equals 18 residues. CDR3 bases: TGTGCCATCAGTGAAATGAGGACAGGGAAGGAGGGAAAACTTGGCTACACCTTC. Its translation: CAISEMRTGKEGKLGYTF.

The J gene is TRBJ1-1, the V gene TRBV28, with TRBD1 matching over 8 bases. V shed 7 bases, J shed 4 bases, and the junction held 8 bases outside the gene matches. This CDR3 is built from 14 residues. Germline CDR1 is MDHEN and CDR2 is SYDVKM. This CDR3 is CASTLTGGATEAFF. CDR3 DNA: TGTGCCAGCACCTTAACAGGGGGGGCCACTGAAGCTTTCTTT. Full variable domain (remainder filled in from reference TRBV28 and TRBJ1-1): DVKVTQSSRYLVKRTGEKVFLECVQDMDHENMFWYRQDPGLGLRLIYFSYDVKMKEKGDIPEGYSVSREKKERFSLILESASTNQTSMYLCASTLTGGATEAFFGQGTRLTVV.

This clonotype has more than one count but fewer than ten. V usage is TRBV21-1 and J usage is TRBJ2-7; the D call of TRBD1 is as the table states it, not checked on the DNA. TRBV21-1 is listed as a pseudogene. CDR3 length: 16 amino acids. This CDR3 reads CASSKEEGALPYEQYF. The DNA of the CDR3 is TGTGCCAGCAGCAAAGAGGAGGGAGCGCTCCCCTACGAGCAGTACTTC.

The V gene is TRBV5-1, the J gene TRBJ2-6; D may be TRBD2 (6 bases). In germline, CDR1 is SGHRS, CDR2 YFSETQ. The CDR3 sequence is 15 residues long. V was clipped by 10 bases and J by 2 bases, with 16 bases between them. The CDR3 protein is CAGGGASAGANVLTF. Here the CDR3 DNA reads TGCGCCGGCGGTGGGGCTAGCGCTGGGGCCAACGTCCTGACTTTC.

In DNA, the CDR3 is TGTGCCAGCTCACGTTTACCGGGCCCCCATCGGATCATGAACACTGAAGCTTTCTTT. Protein sequence: CASSRLPGPHRIMNTEAFF. The rearrangement joins TRBV18 to TRBJ1-1; D is unclear. CDR3 length equals 19 residues. The germline CDR1 and CDR2 sequences are KGHSH and LQKENI. Trimming cost V 4 bases and J 0 bases, with 24 bases left between them.

The chain combines TRBV20-1 with TRBJ2-1; TRBD2 aligns across 7 bases. CDR3 size: 16 residues. Germline V gene lookup returns CDR1 DFQATT and CDR2 SNEGSKA (reference sequence). Trimming removed 1 base from V and 2 bases from J; junction bases left unmatched: 8. CDR3 sequence reads: CSARVPSGNTYNEQFF. In DNA, the CDR3 is TGCAGTGCTAGAGTCCCCAGCGGGAACACCTACAATGAGCAGTTCTTC.

The chain links TRBV30 to TRBJ2-7; 9 bases are shared with TRBD1. CDR3 length equals 12 residues. V trimming: 4 bases; J trimming: 12 bases; junction bases outside the gene matches: 10. CDR1 GTSNPN and CDR2 SVGIG come from the germline V gene (reference sequence). This CDR3 is CAWTATGTGPYF. The CDR3 DNA sequence: TGTGCCTGGACCGCAACCGGGACAGGGCCGTACTTC. Together with reference TRBV30 and TRBJ2-7, the CDR3 gives the full variable domain: SQTIHQWPATLVQPVGSPLSLECTVEGTSNPNLYWYRQAAGRGLQLLFYSVGIGQISSEVPQNLSASRPQDRQFILSSKKLLLSDSGFYLCAWTATGTGPYFGPGTRLTVT.

There are many counts of this clonotype. The V call is TRBV7-3, the J call TRBJ2-7, with 8 positions matching TRBD2. Trimming at V came to 2 bases and at J to 7 bases, leaving 7 bases not matched to a gene. The CDR3 loop spans 14 amino acids. Germline CDR1 reads SGHTA; CDR2 reads FQGTGA. CDR3 region: CASSLVAGGGEQYF. The CDR3 region has the DNA TGTGCCAGCAGCTTAGTTGCGGGAGGTGGAGAGCAGTACTTC.

This clonotype was seen many times. J is TRBJ2-7 and V is TRBV20-1; D tentatively reads TRBD1 or TRBD2 (5 bases each). The CDR3 is made up of 14 amino acids. The V end was cut by 1 base, the J end by 4 bases, with 14 bases between. Germline V gives CDR1 DFQATT, CDR2 SNEGSKA (reference sequence). The CDR3 DNA reads as TGCAGTGCTAGAGCCTGGGGGAACGTTTACGAGCAGTACTTC. Its translation: CSARAWGNVYEQYF.

This clonotype has ten or more counts. The chain joins TRBV10-3 to TRBJ2-5; D possibly corresponds to TRBD1 (5 bases). The CDR3 totals 14 residues. Germline V lookup: CDR1 ENHRY, CDR2 SYGVKD. V was trimmed by 4 bases and J by 5 bases, leaving 14 bases between them. CDR3 DNA sequence: TGTGCCATCAGTGCTGGCAGGGTCGGGGAGACCCAGTACTTC. As protein: CAISAGRVGETQYF.

V gene TRBV30 combines with J gene TRBJ2-3; perhaps TRBD2 as D (6 bases). V was cut by 3 bases and J by 2 bases, with 9 bases left in between. The CDR3 spans 13 residues. Germline V gene data show CDR1 as GTSNPN and CDR2 as SVGIG (reference sequence). As DNA, the CDR3 is TGTGCCTGGAGGGGCGGGAACACAGATACGCAGTATTTT. Translating gives CAWRGGNTDTQYF.

The V and J genes are TRBV7-8 and TRBJ2-3, with 14 bases aligning to TRBD2. Trimming removed 5 bases from V and 7 bases from J; junction bases left unmatched: 14. CDR1 and CDR2 from the germline V gene are SGHVS and FQNEAQ. CDR3 length: 18 amino acids. The CDR3 loop is CASSPGTSGRIDRHTQYF. CDR3 DNA sequence: TGTGCCAGCAGCCCAGGGACTAGCGGGAGAATAGATCGCCATACGCAGTATTTT. Full variable domain (remainder filled in from reference TRBV7-8 and TRBJ2-3): GAGVSQSPRYKVAKRGQDVALRCDPISGHVSLFWYQQALGQGPEFLTYFQNEAQLDKSGLPSDRFFAERPEGSVSTLKIQRTQQEDSAVYLCASSPGTSGRIDRHTQYFGPGTRLTVL.

The sample holds many counts of this clonotype. The chain uses TRBV6-5 and TRBJ2-1; 13 nucleotides align to TRBD2. The germline gives CDR1 MNHEY, CDR2 SVGAGI. This CDR3 is 15 amino acids long. With V trimmed by 5 bases and J by 5 bases, 3 bases remained unmatched. The CDR3 region has the DNA TGTGCCAGCAGTCATGGACTAGCGGGAGACAATGAGCAGTTCTTC. Translating gives CASSHGLAGDNEQFF.

Concerning this clonotype itself: One end of the junction fails to match germline, which may point to a read error. The chain employs TRBV11-2 and TRBJ2-7; TRBD2 matches 14 bases. Germline-derived CDR1 and CDR2 are SGHAT and FQNNGV. The CDR3 is 16 residues long. CDR3 nucleotide sequence: TGTGCCAGCAGCTTACTGGGACTAGCGGGAGTGGGCGAGCAGTGCTTC. Translation: CASSLLGLAGVGEQCF.

A few counts support this clonotype. This sequence joins TRBV12-3 or TRBV12-4 and TRBJ1-4; D is unresolved. The V end was cut by 2 bases, the J end by 5 bases, with 9 bases between. This CDR3 is 14 amino acids long. The CDR3 DNA sequence: TGTGCCAGCAGTTTAACAGCAGTAAATGAAAAACTGTTTTTT. Protein sequence: CASSLTAVNEKLFF.

Ten or more counts support this clonotype. This chain links TRBV6-5 with TRBJ2-3, with TRBD2 as a possible D gene (6 bases). The germline gives CDR1 MNHEY, CDR2 SVGAGI. V lost 0 bases to trimming and J lost 2 bases, with 9 bases between them. The CDR3 has 15 amino acids. CDR3 nucleotide sequence: TGTGCCAGCAGTTACTCGGAGGGGATCACAGATACGCAGTATTTT. This codes for CASSYSEGITDTQYF.

V is TRBV29-1 and J is TRBJ2-5, with 7 bases that match TRBD1. Per germline, CDR1 SQVTM and CDR2 ANQGSEA. This CDR3 spans 12 amino acids. The junction had 7 bases not matched to a gene; V was cut back by 7 bases and J by 5 bases. Here the CDR3 reads CSADRAGETQYF. In DNA form, the CDR3 reads TGCAGCGCCGACAGGGCTGGGGAGACCCAGTACTTC.

The table lists this clonotype with a few counts. The V and J genes are TRBV6-1 and TRBJ2-2; 7 positions agree with TRBD1. Germline lookup yields CDR1 MNHNS and CDR2 SASEGT. CDR3 length: 13 amino acids. The V segment lost 11 bases and the J segment 6 bases; nucleotides outside the gene matches: 9. The CDR3 DNA reads TGTGCCGCCAGACAGGGAAGGGCCGGGGAGCTGTTTTTT. It is translated as CAARQGRAGELFF.

This clonotype was detected many times. At one of its ends the junction is not consistent with the germline gene, which may arise from a read error. This chain uses TRBV30 with TRBJ2-1; maybe TRBD2 (5 bases). CDR3 size: 13 residues. Germline V gene lookup returns CDR1 GTSNPN and CDR2 SVGIG (reference sequence). The CDR3 nucleotides read TGTGCCTGGAGTGTAATTGAGGACTCCCCCCTGGTCTTC. Translated: CAWSVIEDSPLVF. Based on the CDR3 plus reference TRBV30 and TRBJ2-1, the full variable domain is SQTIHQWPATLVQPVGSPLSLECTVEGTSNPNLYWYRQAAGRGLQLLFYSVGIGQISSEVPQNLSASRPQDRQFILSSKKLLLSDSGFYLCAWSVIEDSPLVFGPGTRLTVL.

This clonotype showed up just a few times. The chain joins TRBV6-1 to TRBJ2-1, with TRBD2 matching over 12 bases. Germline V lookup: CDR1 MNHNS, CDR2 SASEGT. This CDR3 spans 16 amino acids. Germline trimming cut 7 bases from V and 8 bases from J; bases unmatched to any gene: 12. CDR3 region: CASTLGLAGRYDEQFF. The CDR3 bases are TGTGCCAGCACCCTAGGACTAGCGGGAAGATACGATGAGCAGTTCTTC.

The rearrangement links TRBV3-1 to TRBJ2-5, with 7 bases aligning to TRBD2. CDR3 length equals 13 residues. V dropped 0 bases and J dropped 7; count of bases not matched to a gene: 2. Germline CDR1 and CDR2: LGHDT and YNNKEL (reference sequence). The CDR3 bases are TGTGCCAGCAGCCAAGAGCCGGGGGGGACCCAGTACTTC. Its protein is CASSQEPGGTQYF.

The DNA for the CDR3 is TGTGCCAGCAGTGAAGTAAGGGTCAGCGCTGGAAACACCATATATTTT. Protein sequence: CASSEVRVSAGNTIYF. This chain uses TRBV2 with TRBJ1-3; D gene unclear. Germline V gene sequence: CDR1 SNHLY, CDR2 FYNNEI. The CDR3 covers 16 residues. Between the trimmed V and J ends, which lost 1 base and 2 bases, there was a span of 12 bases.

V and J are TRBV6-2 or TRBV6-3 and TRBJ2-5, with 7 bases fitting TRBD1. The junction had 7 bases not matched to a gene; V was cut back by 9 bases and J by 0 bases. The germline gives CDR1 MNHEY, CDR2 SVGEGT. There are 14 residues in the CDR3. Here the CDR3 DNA reads TGTGCCAGAGGGACAGCAAGTTACCAAGAGACCCAGTACTTC. It translates to CARGTASYQETQYF.

This clonotype appeared a few times. The rearrangement uses TRBV12-3 or TRBV12-4 and TRBJ2-7; possibly TRBD1 or TRBD2 for D (5 bases each). The V end lost 3 bases, the J end lost 6 bases, and 12 bases lay between the germline ends. The CDR3 is made up of 13 amino acids. The DNA of the CDR3 is TGTGCCAGCAGTTTCGCCCGGGGCGGCGAGCAGTACTTC. Amino acid sequence: CASSFARGGEQYF.